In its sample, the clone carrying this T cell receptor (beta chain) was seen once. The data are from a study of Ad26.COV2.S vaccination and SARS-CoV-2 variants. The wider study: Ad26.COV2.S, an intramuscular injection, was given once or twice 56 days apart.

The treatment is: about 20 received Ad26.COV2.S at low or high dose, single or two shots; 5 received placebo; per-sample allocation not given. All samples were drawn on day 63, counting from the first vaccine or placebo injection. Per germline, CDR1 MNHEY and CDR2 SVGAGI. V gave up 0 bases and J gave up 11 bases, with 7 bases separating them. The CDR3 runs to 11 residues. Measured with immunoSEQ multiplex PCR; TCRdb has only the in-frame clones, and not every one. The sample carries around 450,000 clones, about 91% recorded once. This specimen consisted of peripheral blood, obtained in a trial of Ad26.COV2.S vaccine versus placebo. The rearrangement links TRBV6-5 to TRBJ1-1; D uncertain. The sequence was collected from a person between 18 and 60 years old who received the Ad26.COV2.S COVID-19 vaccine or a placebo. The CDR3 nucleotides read TGTGCCAGCAGTTACTCAGGGTCGGCTTTCTTT. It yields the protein CASSYSGSAFF.